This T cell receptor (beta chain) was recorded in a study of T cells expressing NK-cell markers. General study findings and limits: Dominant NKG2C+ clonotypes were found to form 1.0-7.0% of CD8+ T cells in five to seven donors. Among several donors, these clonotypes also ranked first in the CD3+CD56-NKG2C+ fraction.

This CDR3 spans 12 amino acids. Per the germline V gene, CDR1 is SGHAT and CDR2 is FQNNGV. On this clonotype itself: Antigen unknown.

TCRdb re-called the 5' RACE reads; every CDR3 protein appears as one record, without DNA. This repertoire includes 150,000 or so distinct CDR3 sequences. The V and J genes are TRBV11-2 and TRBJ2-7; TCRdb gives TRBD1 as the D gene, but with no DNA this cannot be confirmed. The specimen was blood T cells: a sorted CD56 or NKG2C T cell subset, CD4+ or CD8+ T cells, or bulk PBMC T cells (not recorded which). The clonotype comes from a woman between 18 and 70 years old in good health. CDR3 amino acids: CASRGQGYEQYF.